Listed below are T cell receptor beta chains from one sample, sequenced in a study of CD8 T cells in ankylosing spondylitis. TCRdb reprocessed the 5' RACE reads via MiXCR and lists one record per CDR3 protein. The sample carries approximately 30,000 distinct CDR3 sequences, 7.2% recorded once. Specimen: blood, either unsorted or a sorted T cell fraction (not recorded which). These receptor sequences come from a male donor with ankylosing spondylitis or in good health (not recorded which). CDR3s include the opening cysteine and the closing phenylalanine or tryptophan. The D gene is left open where the match is weak. Clone size is shown for a subset of rows, as once, few, many or a class of expanded clone.

j_gene	v_gene	abundance	d_gene	CDR3aa	CDR3nt
TRBJ2-1	TRBV7-8	many	-	CASSVRPGVAARGFF	TGTGCCAGCAGCGTCCGTCCGGGGGTAGCGGCCCGTGGGTTCTTC
TRBJ1-6	TRBV6-1	many	TRBD1	CASSNTGGGGNSPLHF	TGTGCCAGCAGTAATACAGGGGGAGGAGGTAATTCACCCCTCCACTTT
TRBJ2-6	TRBV5-1	many	-	CASSLGNGANVLTF	TGCGCCAGCAGCTTGGGTAATGGGGCCAACGTCCTGACTTTC
TRBJ2-7	TRBV20-1	many	TRBD1	CSATDRTHYEQYF	TGCAGTGCGACGGACAGGACCCACTACGAGCAGTACTTC
TRBJ2-3	TRBV5-1	many	TRBD2	CASSPRTSLTDTQYF	TGCGCCAGCAGCCCCCGGACTAGCCTCACAGATACGCAGTATTTT
TRBJ2-3	TRBV5-1	-	-	CASSLGQRADTQYF	TGCGCCAGCAGCTTGGGGCAAAGGGCCGATACGCAGTATTTT
TRBJ2-1	TRBV3-1	many	-	CASSQDDLREGEQFF	TGTGCCAGCAGCCAAGATGATCTGCGAGAGGGGGAGCAGTTCTTC
TRBJ2-2	TRBV7-2	-	TRBD2	CASSLASGRAGTGELFF	TGTGCCAGCAGCTTAGCAAGCGGGAGGGCCGGGACCGGGGAGCTGTTTTTT
TRBJ2-1	TRBV7-2	-	TRBD2	CVSSSSGSHNEQFF	TGTGTCAGCAGCTCGAGCGGGAGCCACAATGAGCAGTTCTTC
TRBJ2-2	TRBV2	many	-	CASRSTNTGELFF	TGTGCCAGCAGGTCAACCAACACCGGGGAGCTGTTTTTT
TRBJ2-7	TRBV7-9	-	-	CASSHRDLLFEQYF	TGTGCCAGCAGCCACCGGGACCTCCTCTTCGAGCAGTACTTC
TRBJ2-1	TRBV7-8	many	-	CASGRTIASGNEQFF	TGTGCCAGCGGTCGGACTATAGCTTCTGGGAATGAGCAGTTCTTC
TRBJ1-2	TRBV7-2	-	-	CASSLGRTRQGGYTF	TGTGCCAGCAGCTTAGGGAGGACCCGGCAGGGGGGCTACACCTTC
TRBJ2-1	TRBV3-1	many	-	CASSQDRGTASYNEQFF	TGTGCCAGCAGCCAAGATCGGGGGACAGCCTCCTACAATGAGCAGTTCTTC
TRBJ1-2	TRBV10-3	many	TRBD1	CAISGGQGYGYTF	TGTGCCATCAGTGGTGGACAGGGGTATGGCTACACCTTC
TRBJ2-1	TRBV2	few	-	CASSRLFNEQFF	TGTGCCAGCAGTAGACTATTCAATGAGCAGTTCTTC
TRBJ2-5	TRBV3-1	few	-	CASSQMVSKETQYF	TGTGCCAGCAGCCAGATGGTCAGCAAAGAGACCCAGTACTTC
TRBJ2-2	TRBV15	many	-	CATSRGGTGELFF	TGTGCCACCAGCAGAGGAGGGACCGGGGAGCTGTTTTTT
TRBJ1-2	TRBV20-1	-	TRBD1	CSAASGTVTVYGYTF	TGCAGTGCTGCCTCCGGGACAGTAACGGTCTATGGCTACACCTTC
TRBJ2-4	TRBV29-1	few	TRBD1	CSEGRQGKNIQYF	TGCAGCGAAGGGAGACAGGGAAAAAACATTCAGTACTTC
TRBJ2-5	TRBV23-1	-	-	CAAHPPGKEETQYF	TGCGCCGCCCATCCACCGGGAAAGGAAGAGACCCAGTACTTC
TRBJ2-7	TRBV25-1	many	-	CASSRDGIHEQYF	TGTGCCAGCAGTCGGGACGGGATTCACGAGCAGTACTTC